This TCR beta chain was obtained from a study of cytomegalovirus exposure and HLA in healthy donors. As for the study in general: A later analysis reported the same platform for the 100 to 150 validation repertoires and the roughly 650 first-cohort repertoires. Study findings and constraints: The study found most TCR sequences rare, yet found some public TCRs in many donors. Fewer than 200 TCR beta chains were listed as cytomegalovirus-associated.

Separation from the approximately 690-subject first cohort characterized the 120-subject validation cohort, to which the donors belonged. Produced via immunoSEQ multiplex PCR; TCRdb's table is partial and in-frame only. This table has around 300,000 clones, around 85% appearing once. A note on this clone: Its target is not known.

Looked up from germline, CDR1 is SGHRS and CDR2 is YFSETQ. The length of the CDR3 is 13 residues. V was pared by 4 bases and J by 9 bases, with 15 bases between. This chain uses TRBV5-1 with TRBJ2-3; no clear D. Material for sequencing was PBMCs. The origin of this receptor is a woman aged 18-35 years in good health and CMV-seronegative. The CDR3 loop is CASSPLARPTQYF. The DNA for the CDR3 is TGCGCCAGCAGCCCCCTGGCGAGGCCAACGCAGTATTTT.